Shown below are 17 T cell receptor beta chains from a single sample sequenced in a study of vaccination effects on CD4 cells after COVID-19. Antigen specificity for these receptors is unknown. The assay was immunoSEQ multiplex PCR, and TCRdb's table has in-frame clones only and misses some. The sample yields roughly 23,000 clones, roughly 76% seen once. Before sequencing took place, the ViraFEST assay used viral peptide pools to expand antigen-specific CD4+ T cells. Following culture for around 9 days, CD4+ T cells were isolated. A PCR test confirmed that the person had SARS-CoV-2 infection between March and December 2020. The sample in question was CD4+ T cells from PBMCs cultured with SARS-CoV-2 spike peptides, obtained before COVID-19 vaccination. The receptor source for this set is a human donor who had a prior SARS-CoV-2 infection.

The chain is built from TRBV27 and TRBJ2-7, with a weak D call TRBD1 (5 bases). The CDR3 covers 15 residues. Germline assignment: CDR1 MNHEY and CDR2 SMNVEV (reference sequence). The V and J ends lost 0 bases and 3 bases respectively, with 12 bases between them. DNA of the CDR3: TGTGCCAGCAGTTTATCTTCCAGGGTCATCTACGAGCAGTACTTC. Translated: CASSLSSRVIYEQYF.

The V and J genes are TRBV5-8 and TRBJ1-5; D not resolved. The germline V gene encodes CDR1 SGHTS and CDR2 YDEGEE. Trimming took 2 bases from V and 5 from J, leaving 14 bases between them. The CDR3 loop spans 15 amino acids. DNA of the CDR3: TGTGCCAGCAGCTTTTTCGGACGGGAAGATCAGCCCCAGCATTTT. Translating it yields CASSFFGREDQPQHF. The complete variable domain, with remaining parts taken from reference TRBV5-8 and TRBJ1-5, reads EAGVTQSPTHLIKTRGQQATLRCSPISGHTSVYWYQQALGLGLQFLLWYDEGEERNRGNFPPRFSGRQFPNYSSELNVNALELEDSALYLCASSFFGREDQPQHFGDGTRLSIL.

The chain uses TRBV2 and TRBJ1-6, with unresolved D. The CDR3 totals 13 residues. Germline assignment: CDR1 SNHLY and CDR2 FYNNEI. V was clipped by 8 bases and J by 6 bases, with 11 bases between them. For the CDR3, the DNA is TGTGCCAGCCATAACGAGCTTAATTCACCCCTCCACTTT. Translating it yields CASHNELNSPLHF.

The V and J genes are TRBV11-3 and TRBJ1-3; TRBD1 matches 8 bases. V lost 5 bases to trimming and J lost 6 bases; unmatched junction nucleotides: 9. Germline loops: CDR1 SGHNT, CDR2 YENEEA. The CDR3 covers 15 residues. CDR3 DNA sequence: TGTGCCAGCAGCCCAGGACAGGGTGAGGAAAACACCATATATTTT. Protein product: CASSPGQGEENTIYF.

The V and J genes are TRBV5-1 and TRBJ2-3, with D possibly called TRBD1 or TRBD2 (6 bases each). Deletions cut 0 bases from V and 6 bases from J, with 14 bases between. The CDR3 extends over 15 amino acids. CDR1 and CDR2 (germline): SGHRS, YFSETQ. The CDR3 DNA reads TGCGCCAGCAGCTTGGCGCCCGGGGGCCAGGATACGCAGTATTTT. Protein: CASSLAPGGQDTQYF.

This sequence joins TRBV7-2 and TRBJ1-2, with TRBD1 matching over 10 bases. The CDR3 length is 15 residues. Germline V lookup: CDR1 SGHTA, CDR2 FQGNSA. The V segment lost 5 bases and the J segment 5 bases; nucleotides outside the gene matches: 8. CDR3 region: CASSPRTGGRYGYTF. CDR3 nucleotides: TGTGCCAGCAGCCCGAGGACAGGGGGGAGGTATGGCTACACCTTC. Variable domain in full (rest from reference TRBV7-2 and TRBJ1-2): GAGVSQSPSNKVTEKGKDVELRCDPISGHTALYWYRQSLGQGLEFLIYFQGNSAPDKSGLPSDRFSAERTGGSVSTLTIQRTQQEDSAVYLCASSPRTGGRYGYTFGSGTRLTVV.

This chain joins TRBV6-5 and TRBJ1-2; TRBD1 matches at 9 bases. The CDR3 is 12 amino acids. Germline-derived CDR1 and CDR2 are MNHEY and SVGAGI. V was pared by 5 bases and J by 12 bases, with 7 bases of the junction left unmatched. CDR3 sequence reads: CASSPGQGRNTF. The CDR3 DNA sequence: TGTGCCAGCAGTCCGGGACAGGGTCGGAACACCTTC.

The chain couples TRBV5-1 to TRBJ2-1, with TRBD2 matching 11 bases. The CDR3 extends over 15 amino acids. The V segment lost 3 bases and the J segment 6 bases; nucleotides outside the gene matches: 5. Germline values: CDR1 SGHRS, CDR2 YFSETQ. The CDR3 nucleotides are TGCGCCAGCAGCTCCTCTAGCGGGAGGCCCAATGAGCAGTTCTTC. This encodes CASSSSSGRPNEQFF.

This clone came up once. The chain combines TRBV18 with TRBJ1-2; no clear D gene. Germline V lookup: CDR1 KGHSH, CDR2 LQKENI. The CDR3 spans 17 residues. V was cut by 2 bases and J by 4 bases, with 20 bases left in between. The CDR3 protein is CASSPMHPNPGVYGYTF. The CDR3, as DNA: TGTGCCAGCTCACCAATGCACCCAAACCCTGGGGTCTATGGCTACACCTTC.

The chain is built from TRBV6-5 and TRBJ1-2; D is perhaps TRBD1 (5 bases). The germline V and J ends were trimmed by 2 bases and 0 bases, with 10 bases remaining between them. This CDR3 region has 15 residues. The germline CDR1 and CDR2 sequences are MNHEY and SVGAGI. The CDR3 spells CASSYEGTSNYGYTF. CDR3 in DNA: TGTGCCAGCAGTTACGAAGGGACGTCTAACTATGGCTACACCTTC.

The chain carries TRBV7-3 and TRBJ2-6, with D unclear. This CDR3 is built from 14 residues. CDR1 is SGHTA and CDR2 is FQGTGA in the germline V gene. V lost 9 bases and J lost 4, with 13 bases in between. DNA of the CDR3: TGTGCCAGGGGCGGAAAAACAGGGGCCAACGTCCTGACTTTC. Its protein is CARGGKTGANVLTF.

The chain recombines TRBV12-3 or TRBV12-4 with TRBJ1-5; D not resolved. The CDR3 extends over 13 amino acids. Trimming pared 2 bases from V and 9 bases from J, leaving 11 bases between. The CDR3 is CASSLSPNGPQHF. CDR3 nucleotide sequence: TGTGCCAGCAGTTTATCACCCAATGGGCCCCAGCATTTT.

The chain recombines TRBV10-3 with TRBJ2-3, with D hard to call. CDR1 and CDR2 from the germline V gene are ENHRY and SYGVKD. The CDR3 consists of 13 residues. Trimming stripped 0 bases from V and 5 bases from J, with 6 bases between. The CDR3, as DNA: TGTGCCATCAGTGAGTCCTCGAGAGATACGCAGTATTTT. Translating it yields CAISESSRDTQYF.

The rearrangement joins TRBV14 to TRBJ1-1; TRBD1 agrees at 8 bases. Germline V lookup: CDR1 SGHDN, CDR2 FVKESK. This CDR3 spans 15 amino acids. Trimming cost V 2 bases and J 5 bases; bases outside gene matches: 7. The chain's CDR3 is CASSQPTGGWTEAFF. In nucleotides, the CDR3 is TGTGCCAGCAGCCAACCCACAGGGGGATGGACTGAAGCTTTCTTT. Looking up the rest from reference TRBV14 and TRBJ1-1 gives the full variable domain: EAGVTQFPSHSVIEKGQTVTLRCDPISGHDNLYWYRRVMGKEIKFLLHFVKESKQDESGMPNNRFLAERTGGTYSTLKVQPAELEDSGVYFCASSQPTGGWTEAFFGQGTRLTVV.

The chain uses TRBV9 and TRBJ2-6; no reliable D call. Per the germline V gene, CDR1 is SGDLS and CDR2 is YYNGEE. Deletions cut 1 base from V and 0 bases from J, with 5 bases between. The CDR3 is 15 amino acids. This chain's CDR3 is CASSVRNSGANVLTF. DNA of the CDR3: TGTGCCAGCAGCGTAAGGAACTCTGGGGCCAACGTCCTGACTTTC.

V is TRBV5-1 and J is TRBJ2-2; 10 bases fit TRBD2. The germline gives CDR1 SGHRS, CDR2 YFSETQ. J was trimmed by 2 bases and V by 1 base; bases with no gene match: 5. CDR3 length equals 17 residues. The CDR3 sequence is CASSLRGLARNTGELFF. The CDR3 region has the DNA TGCGCCAGCAGCTTGAGGGGACTAGCGAGAAACACCGGGGAGCTGTTTTTT.

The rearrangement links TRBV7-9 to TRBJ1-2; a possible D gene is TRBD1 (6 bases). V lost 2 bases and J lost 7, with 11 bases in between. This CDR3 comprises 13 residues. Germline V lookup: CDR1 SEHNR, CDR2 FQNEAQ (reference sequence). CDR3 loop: CASSLLRGGGYTF. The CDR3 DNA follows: TGTGCCAGCAGCTTACTCAGGGGAGGTGGCTACACCTTC.